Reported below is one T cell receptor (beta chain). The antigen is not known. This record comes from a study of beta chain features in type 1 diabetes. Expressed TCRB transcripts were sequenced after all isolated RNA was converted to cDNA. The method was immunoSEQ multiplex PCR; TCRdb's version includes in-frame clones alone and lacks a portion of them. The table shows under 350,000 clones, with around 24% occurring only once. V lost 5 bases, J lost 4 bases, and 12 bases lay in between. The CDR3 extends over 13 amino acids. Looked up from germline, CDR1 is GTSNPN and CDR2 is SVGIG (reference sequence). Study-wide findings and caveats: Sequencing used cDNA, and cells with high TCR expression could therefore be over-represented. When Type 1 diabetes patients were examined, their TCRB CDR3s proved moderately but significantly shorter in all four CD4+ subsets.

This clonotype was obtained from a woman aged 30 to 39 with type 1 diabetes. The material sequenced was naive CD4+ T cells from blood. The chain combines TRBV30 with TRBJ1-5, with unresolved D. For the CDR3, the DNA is TGTGCCTGGGATACACGGGGAAATCAGCCCCAGCATTTT. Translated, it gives CAWDTRGNQPQHF. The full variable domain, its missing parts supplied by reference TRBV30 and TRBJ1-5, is SQTIHQWPATLVQPVGSPLSLECTVEGTSNPNLYWYRQAAGRGLQLLFYSVGIGQISSEVPQNLSASRPQDRQFILSSKKLLLSDSGFYLCAWDTRGNQPQHFGDGTRLSIL.